The rows below give T cell receptor beta chains drawn from one sample of a study of tumor-infiltrating lymphocytes in localized non-small cell lung cancer. Produced via immunoSEQ multiplex PCR; TCRdb's table is partial and in-frame only. The table shows approximately 14,000 clones, with approximately 62% occurring only once. Source material: uninvolved lung tissue not adjacent to the tumor. These receptor sequences come from a human donor with non-small cell lung cancer. The CDR3 runs from the conserved cysteine through the conserved F or W. D genes are given only for firm matches. Clone sizes are given selectively: once, few, many, or a class where the clone is expanded.

cdr3_length: 15; d_call: -; clone_size: -; v_call: TRBV2; j_call: TRBJ1-2; cdr3_nt: TGTGCCAGCAGTGAAGTAGGCCCGCCTAACTATGGCTACACCTTC; cdr3_aa: CASSEVGPPNYGYTF
cdr3_length: 18; d_call: TRBD2; clone_size: -; v_call: TRBV9; j_call: TRBJ2-1; cdr3_nt: TGTGCCAGCAGCCTAGTACTGACTAGCGGGGGGGATGGCAATGAGCAGTTCTTC; cdr3_aa: CASSLVLTSGGDGNEQFF
cdr3_length: 12; d_call: -; clone_size: -; v_call: TRBV29-1; j_call: TRBJ1-4; cdr3_nt: TGCAGCGTCGGCGGGGCAGTCGGAAAACTGTTTTTT; cdr3_aa: CSVGGAVGKLFF
cdr3_length: 15; d_call: TRBD1; clone_size: -; v_call: TRBV11-1; j_call: TRBJ2-2; cdr3_nt: TGTGCCAGCAGCTACAGGGGGCGCGGCACCGGGGAGCTGTTTTTT; cdr3_aa: CASSYRGRGTGELFF
cdr3_length: 16; d_call: -; clone_size: once; v_call: TRBV11-2; j_call: TRBJ1-3; cdr3_nt: TGTGCCAGCAGCCGTTTCGAACGGGGGTATGGAAACACCATATATTTT; cdr3_aa: CASSRFERGYGNTIYF
cdr3_length: 12; d_call: TRBD1; clone_size: medium-sized; v_call: TRBV29-1; j_call: TRBJ2-2; cdr3_nt: TGCAGCGTTCTCGGACAGGGCGGGGAGCTGTTTTTT; cdr3_aa: CSVLGQGGELFF
cdr3_length: 14; d_call: -; clone_size: once; v_call: TRBV7-2; j_call: TRBJ1-2; cdr3_nt: TGTGCCAGCAGCTCCCGTGCGATGAACTATGGCTACACCTTC; cdr3_aa: CASSSRAMNYGYTF
cdr3_length: 16; d_call: TRBD2; clone_size: -; v_call: TRBV27; j_call: TRBJ2-1; cdr3_nt: TGTGCCAGCAGTTTAACTCTAGCGGGGGGCTACAATGAGCAGTTCTTC; cdr3_aa: CASSLTLAGGYNEQFF
cdr3_length: 15; d_call: TRBD1; clone_size: -; v_call: TRBV5-1; j_call: TRBJ1-3; cdr3_nt: TGCGCCAGCTCCCGTGAGGGGGCCCCTCAAAACACCATATATTTT; cdr3_aa: CASSREGAPQNTIYF
cdr3_length: 13; d_call: -; clone_size: -; v_call: TRBV6-5; j_call: TRBJ1-2; cdr3_nt: TGTGCCAGCAGTTACCGGGCGGGCTATGGCTACACCTTC; cdr3_aa: CASSYRAGYGYTF
cdr3_length: 16; d_call: TRBD2; clone_size: -; v_call: TRBV6-5; j_call: TRBJ2-1; cdr3_nt: TGTGCCAGCAGTTTCCTTAGCGGGGGGGTATACAATGAGCAGTTCTTC; cdr3_aa: CASSFLSGGVYNEQFF
cdr3_length: 14; d_call: -; clone_size: -; v_call: TRBV30; j_call: TRBJ1-1; cdr3_nt: TGTGCCTGGAGTAAAGGACTGGGAGGCACTGAAGCTTTCTTT; cdr3_aa: CAWSKGLGGTEAFF
cdr3_length: 16; d_call: -; clone_size: -; v_call: TRBV5-4; j_call: TRBJ1-4; cdr3_nt: TGTGCCAGCAGCTTGAAGCGGGACCTAACTAATGAAAAACTGTTTTTT; cdr3_aa: CASSLKRDLTNEKLFF
cdr3_length: 16; d_call: TRBD1; clone_size: medium-sized; v_call: TRBV7-6; j_call: TRBJ1-4; cdr3_nt: TGTGCCAGCAGCTCCCTACCGGGACAGGGTGCTGAAAAACTGTTTTTT; cdr3_aa: CASSSLPGQGAEKLFF
cdr3_length: 15; d_call: TRBD1; clone_size: -; v_call: TRBV2; j_call: TRBJ1-3; cdr3_nt: TGTGCCAGCAGTATGGACAGGGTCGCTGGAAACACCATATATTTT; cdr3_aa: CASSMDRVAGNTIYF
cdr3_length: 13; d_call: -; clone_size: -; v_call: TRBV19; j_call: TRBJ2-4; cdr3_nt: TGTGCCAGTAGTATAGGAAGTTTAGACATTCAGTACTTC; cdr3_aa: CASSIGSLDIQYF
cdr3_length: 13; d_call: TRBD1; clone_size: -; v_call: TRBV4-3; j_call: TRBJ1-1; cdr3_nt: TGCGCCAGCAGCCAAGTTCAGGGGGCTGAAGCTTTCTTT; cdr3_aa: CASSQVQGAEAFF
cdr3_length: 18; d_call: -; clone_size: once; v_call: TRBV4-3; j_call: TRBJ2-3; cdr3_nt: TGCGCCAGCAGCCAAGATAGTACGGCGTGGGGGCTAAAAGATACGCAGTATTTT; cdr3_aa: CASSQDSTAWGLKDTQYF
cdr3_length: 12; d_call: -; clone_size: -; v_call: TRBV7-9; j_call: TRBJ2-7; cdr3_nt: TGTGCCAGCAGCTCCGGCCATTACGAGCAGTACTTC; cdr3_aa: CASSSGHYEQYF
cdr3_length: 14; d_call: -; clone_size: -; v_call: TRBV7-2; j_call: TRBJ2-3; cdr3_nt: TGTGCCAGCAGCCCTAACCCGTCGAGGAGTACGCAGTATTTT; cdr3_aa: CASSPNPSRSTQYF
cdr3_length: 15; d_call: -; clone_size: -; v_call: TRBV7-9; j_call: TRBJ1-4; cdr3_nt: TGTGCCAGCAGTTTTCAGGCCGGGACTAATGAAAAACTGTTTTTT; cdr3_aa: CASSFQAGTNEKLFF
cdr3_length: 12; d_call: -; clone_size: -; v_call: TRBV28; j_call: TRBJ1-1; cdr3_nt: TGTGCCACCCAGGGCAGCGACACTGAAGCTTTCTTT; cdr3_aa: CATQGSDTEAFF
cdr3_length: 16; d_call: TRBD1; clone_size: -; v_call: TRBV28; j_call: TRBJ1-1; cdr3_nt: TGTGCCAGCAGTTTAGGGCAGGGGGTCATGAACACTGAAGCTTTCTTT; cdr3_aa: CASSLGQGVMNTEAFF
cdr3_length: 15; d_call: -; clone_size: few; v_call: TRBV28; j_call: TRBJ1-1; cdr3_nt: TGTGCCAGCAGGCTTGCAGGGATCCAAAGCACTGAAGCTTTCTTT; cdr3_aa: CASRLAGIQSTEAFF
cdr3_length: 14; d_call: -; clone_size: few; v_call: TRBV28; j_call: TRBJ2-7; cdr3_nt: TGTGCCAGCAGTTTAACTGGTAACTCCTACGAGCAGTACTTC; cdr3_aa: CASSLTGNSYEQYF
cdr3_length: 15; d_call: -; clone_size: medium-sized; v_call: TRBV28; j_call: TRBJ1-2; cdr3_nt: TGTGCCAGCACCAAACGGCGGGGGTCCTACTATGGCTACACCTTC; cdr3_aa: CASTKRRGSYYGYTF
cdr3_length: 14; d_call: -; clone_size: -; v_call: TRBV23-1; j_call: TRBJ1-1; cdr3_nt: TGCGCCAGCAGTCGGACAGAGATTAACACTGAAGCTTTCTTT; cdr3_aa: CASSRTEINTEAFF
cdr3_length: 14; d_call: TRBD1; clone_size: -; v_call: TRBV11-3; j_call: TRBJ2-7; cdr3_nt: TGTGCCAGCAGCCCTCGGACAGGGGGCTACGAGCAGTACTTC; cdr3_aa: CASSPRTGGYEQYF
cdr3_length: 15; d_call: -; clone_size: once; v_call: TRBV28; j_call: TRBJ1-2; cdr3_nt: TGTGCCAGCAGTGGGTCTCGCACAGGGAATTATGGCTACACCTTC; cdr3_aa: CASSGSRTGNYGYTF
cdr3_length: 15; d_call: TRBD1; clone_size: -; v_call: TRBV5-1; j_call: TRBJ2-7; cdr3_nt: TGCGCCAGCAGCTTGGATCGGGACAGGGTTGGAGGGCAGTACTTC; cdr3_aa: CASSLDRDRVGGQYF
cdr3_length: 13; d_call: -; clone_size: -; v_call: TRBV5-1; j_call: TRBJ1-2; cdr3_nt: TGCGCCAGCAGCTTGACGGATTTCTATGGCTACACCTTC; cdr3_aa: CASSLTDFYGYTF
cdr3_length: 15; d_call: TRBD1; clone_size: few; v_call: TRBV7-2; j_call: TRBJ1-6; cdr3_nt: TGTGCCAGCTCCCGGGAGGGGGCGCATAATTCACCCCTCCACTTT; cdr3_aa: CASSREGAHNSPLHF
cdr3_length: 12; d_call: TRBD1; clone_size: few; v_call: TRBV30; j_call: TRBJ2-7; cdr3_nt: TGTGCCTGTCAGGGGGTAGGGGACGAGCAGTACTTC; cdr3_aa: CACQGVGDEQYF
cdr3_length: 16; d_call: TRBD2; clone_size: -; v_call: TRBV19; j_call: TRBJ2-3; cdr3_nt: TGTGCCAGTAGTAGTCGGACTAGCGGGAGCACAGATACGCAGTATTTT; cdr3_aa: CASSSRTSGSTDTQYF
cdr3_length: 14; d_call: TRBD2; clone_size: -; v_call: TRBV7-2; j_call: TRBJ2-3; cdr3_nt: TGTGCCAGCAGCCAAAGCGGGAGTACAGATACGCAGTATTTT; cdr3_aa: CASSQSGSTDTQYF
cdr3_length: 13; d_call: -; clone_size: -; v_call: TRBV7-2; j_call: TRBJ1-1; cdr3_nt: TGTGCCAGCAGCCTAGGACAGCTCACTGAAGCTTTCTTT; cdr3_aa: CASSLGQLTEAFF
cdr3_length: 16; d_call: TRBD2; clone_size: few; v_call: TRBV6-1; j_call: TRBJ2-1; cdr3_nt: TGTGCCAGCAGTGGACCGACTAGCGGGATTTCCCATGAGCAGTTCTTC; cdr3_aa: CASSGPTSGISHEQFF
cdr3_length: 11; d_call: -; clone_size: -; v_call: TRBV10-3; j_call: TRBJ1-2; cdr3_nt: TGTGCCATCAGGGGCTTTCATGGCTACACCTTC; cdr3_aa: CAIRGFHGYTF
cdr3_length: 15; d_call: -; clone_size: few; v_call: TRBV27; j_call: TRBJ2-6; cdr3_nt: TGTGCCAGCAGTATGACAGCGTCTGGGGCCAACGTCCTGACTTTC; cdr3_aa: CASSMTASGANVLTF
cdr3_length: 14; d_call: TRBD2; clone_size: -; v_call: TRBV9; j_call: TRBJ2-6; cdr3_nt: TGTGCCAGCAGCGGGACTAGTGGGGCCAACGTCCTGACTTTC; cdr3_aa: CASSGTSGANVLTF
cdr3_length: 17; d_call: TRBD2; clone_size: -; v_call: TRBV5-1; j_call: TRBJ2-3; cdr3_nt: TGCGCCAGCAGCTGGGGGTCTAGCGGGGGTAGCACAGATACGCAGTATTTT; cdr3_aa: CASSWGSSGGSTDTQYF
cdr3_length: 12; d_call: -; clone_size: -; v_call: TRBV5-1; j_call: TRBJ1-2; cdr3_nt: TGCGCCAGCAGCCCCGACAGCTATGGCTACACCTTC; cdr3_aa: CASSPDSYGYTF
cdr3_length: 16; d_call: TRBD2; clone_size: -; v_call: TRBV5-1; j_call: TRBJ2-1; cdr3_nt: TGCGCCAGCAGCGCGGGACTAGCGGGACATTACAATGAGCAGTTCTTC; cdr3_aa: CASSAGLAGHYNEQFF
cdr3_length: 19; d_call: -; clone_size: -; v_call: TRBV4-3; j_call: TRBJ2-1; cdr3_nt: TGCGCCAGCAGCCAAGAAAGGAGTCGCGGCAGGGACTCCTACAATGAGCAGTTCTTC; cdr3_aa: CASSQERSRGRDSYNEQFF
cdr3_length: 14; d_call: TRBD2; clone_size: -; v_call: TRBV6-4; j_call: TRBJ2-2; cdr3_nt: TGTGCCAGCAGCGGACTAGCAAGCACCGGGGAGCTGTTTTTT; cdr3_aa: CASSGLASTGELFF
cdr3_length: 15; d_call: -; clone_size: -; v_call: TRBV4-3; j_call: TRBJ1-6; cdr3_nt: TGCGCCAGCAGCCAAGATCGGCAATATAATTCACCCCTCCACTTT; cdr3_aa: CASSQDRQYNSPLHF
cdr3_length: 15; d_call: TRBD1; clone_size: medium-sized; v_call: TRBV5-4; j_call: TRBJ2-3; cdr3_nt: TGTGCCAGCACCATAGGACAGGGAGTGGCAGATACGCAGTATTTT; cdr3_aa: CASTIGQGVADTQYF
cdr3_length: 15; d_call: TRBD1; clone_size: -; v_call: TRBV5-1; j_call: TRBJ2-1; cdr3_nt: TGCGCCAGCAGCTTGTACGGGACAGGGGACAATGAGCAGTTCTTC; cdr3_aa: CASSLYGTGDNEQFF
cdr3_length: 13; d_call: -; clone_size: few; v_call: TRBV18; j_call: TRBJ2-2; cdr3_nt: TGTGCCAGCTCACCCTCCGTAACCGGGGAGCTGTTTTTT; cdr3_aa: CASSPSVTGELFF
cdr3_length: 15; d_call: TRBD2; clone_size: -; v_call: TRBV6-4; j_call: TRBJ2-7; cdr3_nt: TGTGCCAGCAGTTACGAGCCTAGCGGTTTCTACGAGCAGTACTTC; cdr3_aa: CASSYEPSGFYEQYF
cdr3_length: 13; d_call: -; clone_size: -; v_call: TRBV29-1; j_call: TRBJ2-5; cdr3_nt: TGCAGCGTTGCTAGTCAGGTCAAATGGACCCAGTACTTC; cdr3_aa: CSVASQVKWTQYF
cdr3_length: 13; d_call: TRBD1; clone_size: -; v_call: TRBV2; j_call: TRBJ1-2; cdr3_nt: TGTGCCAGCAGTGGGACAGGGAACTATGGCTACACCTTC; cdr3_aa: CASSGTGNYGYTF
cdr3_length: 13; d_call: -; clone_size: -; v_call: TRBV5-1; j_call: TRBJ1-2; cdr3_nt: TGCGCCAGCAGCTTGGAGTCTTATCCGGGCTACACCTTC; cdr3_aa: CASSLESYPGYTF
cdr3_length: 13; d_call: -; clone_size: -; v_call: TRBV19; j_call: TRBJ1-2; cdr3_nt: TGTGCCAGTAGTATTCAGGGCGAAGGCGGCTACACCTTC; cdr3_aa: CASSIQGEGGYTF
cdr3_length: 11; d_call: -; clone_size: -; v_call: TRBV5-6; j_call: TRBJ1-4; cdr3_nt: TGTGCCAGCAGCTTGGGGGAAAAACTGTTTTTT; cdr3_aa: CASSLGEKLFF
cdr3_length: 14; d_call: TRBD2; clone_size: few; v_call: TRBV5-4; j_call: TRBJ2-7; cdr3_nt: TGTGCCAGCAGCTCATCCACTGCGGGGGACGAGCAGTACTTC; cdr3_aa: CASSSSTAGDEQYF
cdr3_length: 14; d_call: -; clone_size: few; v_call: TRBV6-1; j_call: TRBJ2-2; cdr3_nt: TGTGCCAGCAGTGCCCTAACAGGGCCCGGGGAGCTGTTTTTT; cdr3_aa: CASSALTGPGELFF
cdr3_length: 15; d_call: TRBD1; clone_size: -; v_call: TRBV29-1; j_call: TRBJ1-2; cdr3_nt: TGCAGCGTTGGCTTGGCAGGGGGAGCTAACTATGGCTACACCTTC; cdr3_aa: CSVGLAGGANYGYTF